Following are 13 T cell receptor beta chains from one sample sequenced in a study of CD8+ T cells in alopecia areata. Noted treatment: oral pan-JAK inhibitor, 5-10 mg twice daily. cDNA serving as the sequencing template came from extracted, reverse transcribed RNA. Profiling relied on immunoSEQ multiplex PCR, and the TCRdb table lists in-frame clones only, not all of them. The table records about 220,000 clones, about 57% of them present only once. The specimen comprised CD4+ T cells sorted from blood, sampled at week 4, from a patient treated with tofacitinib. These receptor sequences come from a human donor with alopecia areata.

This clone has just a few counts. V gene TRBV19 combines with J gene TRBJ1-4, with TRBD1 as a possible D gene (5 bases). V was trimmed by 6 bases and J by 6 bases, leaving 17 bases between them. The CDR3 runs 15 residues. Germline lookup yields CDR1 LNHDA and CDR2 SQIVND (reference sequence). CDR3 residues: CASRNSRVGDEKLFF. The CDR3 DNA reads as TGTGCCAGTAGAAATTCCAGGGTAGGCGATGAAAAACTGTTTTTT.

This clone was seen more than once but under ten times. The chain carries TRBV5-1 and TRBJ2-6, with 7 positions matching TRBD1. Germline CDR1 and CDR2: SGHRS and YFSETQ. Trimming took 9 bases from V and 0 from J; bases not matched to a gene: 9. CDR3 length: 16 amino acids. Written as DNA, the CDR3 is TGCGCCACCCGGGACAGCGTCAGCTCTGGGGCCAACGTCCTGACTTTC. As protein: CATRDSVSSGANVLTF.

CDR3 amino acids: CAISEGELRETQYF. CDR3 sequence (DNA): TGTGCCATCAGTGAGGGGGAGCTTAGGGAGACCCAGTACTTC. The gene calls are TRBV10-3 and TRBJ2-5, with D possibly being TRBD2 (5 bases). Trimming shortened V by 2 bases and J by 5 bases, and 12 bases separated the two germline ends. The V gene's germline CDR1 is ENHRY and CDR2 SYGVKD. The CDR3 sequence is 14 residues long.

This clone has only a few counts. The chain employs TRBV19 and TRBJ2-3; 7 nucleotides align to TRBD1. V was pared by 8 bases and J by 7 bases, with 12 bases of the junction left unmatched. The germline V gene has CDR1 LNHDA and CDR2 SQIVND (reference sequence). The CDR3 has 14 residues. CDR3 sequence: CASDLGTDKNTQYF. CDR3 coding DNA: TGTGCCAGTGACCTAGGGACAGACAAAAATACGCAGTATTTT.

The chain is built from TRBV5-6 and TRBJ1-5; unclear D gene. The germline CDR1 and CDR2 sequences are SGHDT and YYEEEE. Trimming removed 3 bases at V and 7 bases at J, with 11 bases between. The CDR3 is 13 amino acids. Written as DNA, the CDR3 is TGTGCCAGCAGCTACTCGACCGGACAGCCCCAGCATTTT. It codes for CASSYSTGQPQHF. Full variable domain (outside the CDR3, taken from reference TRBV5-6 and TRBJ1-5): DAGVTQSPTHLIKTRGQQVTLRCSPKSGHDTVSWYQQALGQGPQFIFQYYEEEERQRGNFPDRFSGHQFPNYSSELNVNALLLGDSALYLCASSYSTGQPQHFGDGTRLSIL.

The chain links TRBV7-8 to TRBJ2-7; 11 bases fit TRBD1. Germline assignment: CDR1 SGHVS and CDR2 FQNEAQ. V lost 0 bases and J lost 6; bases outside the gene matches: 7. This CDR3 region has 16 residues. CDR3 bases: TGTGCCAGCAGCTTAGCCCCAGGACAGGGGGCAGGCGAGCAGTACTTC. It translates to CASSLAPGQGAGEQYF.

This chain joins TRBV9 and TRBJ2-7, with a tentative D call TRBD1 (5 bases). This CDR3 has 14 amino acids. Germline loops: CDR1 SGDLS, CDR2 YYNGEE. V shed 0 bases and J shed 2 bases, with 9 bases lying between them. Here the CDR3 reads CASSVAQGAYEQYF. The CDR3 coding sequence is TGTGCCAGCAGCGTAGCTCAGGGTGCCTACGAGCAGTACTTC.

The rearrangement joins TRBV2 to TRBJ1-2; perhaps TRBD1 as D (6 bases). The V gene's germline CDR1 is SNHLY and CDR2 FYNNEI. Trimming shortened V by 7 bases and J by 4 bases, and 10 bases separated the two germline ends. The CDR3 contains 12 residues. CDR3: CASKGTIYGYTF. The CDR3 bases are TGTGCCAGCAAAGGGACAATCTATGGCTACACCTTC.

The V and J genes are TRBV19 and TRBJ2-5; D might be TRBD1 or TRBD2, each matching 5 bases. The CDR3 sequence is 16 residues long. Trimming took off 6 bases at V and 5 bases at J, with 22 bases between the two ends. CDR1 is LNHDA and CDR2 is SQIVND in the germline V gene (reference sequence). CDR3 amino acids: CASSDYLRDSQETQYF. Here the CDR3 DNA reads TGTGCCAGTAGCGACTACCTTAGAGACAGCCAGGAGACCCAGTACTTC.

The chain links TRBV20-1 to TRBJ1-2, with 7 bases identical to TRBD1. This CDR3 contains 11 residues. The V segment lost 6 bases and the J segment 9 bases; nucleotides outside the gene matches: 7. Germline values: CDR1 DFQATT, CDR2 SNEGSKA (reference sequence). In DNA form, the CDR3 reads TGCAGTGCCGTGATACAGGGGAGCTACACCTTC. It translates to CSAVIQGSYTF.

The CDR3 spells CASSEGIAKNIQYF. The DNA for the CDR3 is TGTGCCAGCAGTGAAGGAATAGCCAAAAACATTCAGTACTTC. V is TRBV6-1 and J is TRBJ2-4; D remains unclear. Germline V gene lookup returns CDR1 MNHNS and CDR2 SASEGT. V was shortened by 1 base and J by 0 bases, with 4 bases between the two germline ends. CDR3 length: 14 residues.

CDR3 in DNA: TGCAGCGTTGACGGACAGGCAGATACGCAGTATTTT. Its protein product is CSVDGQADTQYF. The chain uses TRBV29-1 and TRBJ2-3; 7 nucleotides agree with TRBD1. CDR1 and CDR2 (germline): SQVTM, ANQGSEA. The CDR3 is made up of 12 amino acids. The junction had 1 base not matched to a gene; V was cut back by 3 bases and J by 4 bases.

The chain links TRBV6-1 to TRBJ1-1, with 10 bases matching TRBD1. This CDR3 is 15 amino acids long. Trimming took 6 bases from V and 1 from J; bases not matched to a gene: 5. CDR1 and CDR2 (germline): MNHNS, SASEGT. In DNA form, the CDR3 reads TGTGCCAGCAGGGTTTGGGACAGGGGGAACACTGAAGCTTTCTTT. Its translation is CASRVWDRGNTEAFF.